The rows below give T cell receptor beta chains drawn from one sample of a study of T cells after yellow fever vaccination. TCRdb redid the calling of the 5' RACE reads with MiXCR, one entry per CDR3 protein. Of 340,000 or so distinct CDR3 sequences in the sample, roughly an eighth were seen once. Material: CD4+ T cells sorted from PBMCs, obtained 15 days after the yellow fever booster vaccination. The source of these receptors is a young man who received the YFV17D yellow fever vaccine. Both conserved end residues are part of each CDR3. Fields, in order: D gene, clone size, V gene, J gene, CDR3 protein, CDR3 DNA. D genes are given only for firm matches. Where a row states a size, it is once, few, many or the class of an expanded clone; other rows omit it.

d_gene: TRBD2
abundance: many
v_gene: TRBV20-1
j_gene: TRBJ2-3
CDR3aa: CSALGGWYTQYF
CDR3nt: TGCAGTGCTCTGGGGGGGTGGTATACGCAGTATTTT

d_gene: TRBD2
abundance: NA
v_gene: TRBV20-1
j_gene: TRBJ2-2
CDR3aa: CSGLAGGPNGELFF
CDR3nt: TGCAGTGGGCTAGCGGGGGGGCCGAACGGGGAGCTGTTTTTT

d_gene: NA
abundance: many
v_gene: TRBV5-4
j_gene: TRBJ2-3
CDR3aa: CASSHGRPEDTQYF
CDR3nt: TGTGCCAGCAGCCATGGGAGGCCCGAGGATACGCAGTATTTT

d_gene: TRBD1
abundance: few
v_gene: TRBV6-5
j_gene: TRBJ2-5
CDR3aa: CASTSPGGETQYF
CDR3nt: TGTGCCAGCACCAGTCCAGGGGGAGAGACCCAGTACTTC

d_gene: NA
abundance: NA
v_gene: TRBV6-1
j_gene: TRBJ1-2
CDR3aa: CASSEAEGYYYGYTF
CDR3nt: TGTGCCAGCAGTGAAGCGGAGGGATATTACTATGGCTACACCTTC

d_gene: TRBD1
abundance: few
v_gene: TRBV6-5
j_gene: TRBJ1-1
CDR3aa: CASSFLQGASSPEAFF
CDR3nt: TGTGCCAGCAGTTTCCTTCAGGGGGCCTCTTCTCCTGAAGCTTTCTTT

d_gene: TRBD2
abundance: NA
v_gene: TRBV20-1
j_gene: TRBJ2-7
CDR3aa: CSATPTSGAYEQYF
CDR3nt: TGCAGTGCTACCCCGACTAGCGGCGCCTACGAGCAGTACTTC

d_gene: NA
abundance: NA
v_gene: TRBV6-5
j_gene: TRBJ1-2
CDR3aa: CAAGNYGYTF
CDR3nt: TGTGCCGCGGGCAACTATGGCTACACCTTC

d_gene: NA
abundance: few
v_gene: TRBV7-9
j_gene: TRBJ1-3
CDR3aa: CASASRQGNGNTIYF
CDR3nt: TGTGCCAGCGCCAGCCGGCAGGGGAATGGAAACACCATATATTTT

d_gene: NA
abundance: many
v_gene: TRBV9
j_gene: TRBJ1-2
CDR3aa: CASSSTTRDGYTF
CDR3nt: TGTGCCAGCAGCAGCACCACAAGGGACGGCTACACCTTC

d_gene: TRBD1
abundance: NA
v_gene: TRBV7-2
j_gene: TRBJ2-7
CDR3aa: CASSITGGRIYEQYF
CDR3nt: TGTGCCAGCAGCATTACAGGGGGTCGAATTTACGAGCAGTACTTC

d_gene: TRBD1
abundance: NA
v_gene: TRBV11-2
j_gene: TRBJ2-7
CDR3aa: CASSHLRTGGSVAYEQYF
CDR3nt: TGTGCCAGCAGTCACCTACGGACAGGGGGCTCAGTCGCCTACGAGCAGTACTTC

d_gene: NA
abundance: NA
v_gene: TRBV5-1
j_gene: TRBJ2-5
CDR3aa: CASSQGPTIQETQYF
CDR3nt: TGCGCCAGCAGCCAGGGACCGACAATCCAAGAGACCCAGTACTTC

d_gene: NA
abundance: NA
v_gene: TRBV5-6
j_gene: TRBJ2-3
CDR3aa: CASTFGATSTDTQYF
CDR3nt: TGTGCCAGCACCTTCGGCGCGACTAGCACAGATACGCAGTATTTT

d_gene: TRBD1
abundance: NA
v_gene: TRBV7-2
j_gene: TRBJ2-2
CDR3aa: CASSEGTGGNWELFF
CDR3nt: TGTGCCAGCAGCGAAGGGACAGGGGGAAACTGGGAGCTGTTTTTT

d_gene: NA
abundance: few
v_gene: TRBV5-4
j_gene: TRBJ2-2
CDR3aa: CASSLSSGVPGELFF
CDR3nt: TGTGCCAGCAGCTTGAGTTCGGGAGTCCCCGGGGAGCTGTTTTTT

d_gene: NA
abundance: many
v_gene: TRBV7-6
j_gene: TRBJ2-5
CDR3aa: CASSLRDVETQYF
CDR3nt: TGTGCCAGCAGCTTAAGGGATGTCGAGACCCAGTACTTC

d_gene: TRBD2
abundance: few
v_gene: TRBV20-1
j_gene: TRBJ2-5
CDR3aa: CSAPRGSGVRETQYF
CDR3nt: TGCAGTGCTCCCCGTGGTAGCGGGGTAAGGGAGACCCAGTACTTC

d_gene: NA
abundance: NA
v_gene: TRBV29-1
j_gene: TRBJ2-5
CDR3aa: CSVEVGGLMETQYF
CDR3nt: TGCAGCGTTGAAGTAGGGGGTCTTATGGAGACCCAGTACTTC

d_gene: NA
abundance: few
v_gene: TRBV5-1
j_gene: TRBJ2-2
CDR3aa: CASSVDRITGELFF
CDR3nt: TGCGCCAGCAGCGTAGACAGGATCACCGGGGAGCTGTTTTTT

d_gene: NA
abundance: NA
v_gene: TRBV18
j_gene: TRBJ2-1
CDR3aa: CASSPPSTNEQFF
CDR3nt: TGTGCCAGCTCGCCGCCTTCTACGAATGAGCAGTTCTTC

d_gene: NA
abundance: NA
v_gene: TRBV11-2
j_gene: TRBJ2-5
CDR3aa: CASSLDSLQETQYF
CDR3nt: TGTGCCAGCAGCTTAGACAGTCTACAAGAGACCCAGTACTTC

d_gene: NA
abundance: few
v_gene: TRBV7-8
j_gene: TRBJ2-7
CDR3aa: CASSSDRNQGEQYF
CDR3nt: TGTGCCAGCAGCTCCGACAGGAATCAAGGCGAGCAGTACTTC

d_gene: NA
abundance: NA
v_gene: TRBV5-1
j_gene: TRBJ1-2
CDR3aa: CASSLASRFLGYTF
CDR3nt: TGCGCCAGCAGCTTGGCGTCGAGGTTTTTGGGCTACACCTTC

d_gene: NA
abundance: NA
v_gene: TRBV12-3/TRBV12-4
j_gene: TRBJ2-5
CDR3aa: CASSLNGNQETQYF
CDR3nt: TGTGCCAGCAGTTTGAACGGGAACCAAGAGACCCAGTACTTC

d_gene: TRBD2
abundance: NA
v_gene: TRBV3-1
j_gene: TRBJ2-2
CDR3aa: CASNMAGGNTGELFF
CDR3nt: TGTGCCAGCAATATGGCGGGGGGGAACACCGGGGAGCTGTTTTTT

d_gene: NA
abundance: many
v_gene: TRBV5-1
j_gene: TRBJ2-1
CDR3aa: CASSLSVGWNEQFF
CDR3nt: TGCGCCAGCAGCTTGTCTGTGGGTTGGAATGAGCAGTTCTTC

d_gene: TRBD2
abundance: NA
v_gene: TRBV7-6
j_gene: TRBJ2-5
CDR3aa: CASSLTSGVQETQYF
CDR3nt: TGTGCCAGCAGCTTGACTAGCGGGGTACAAGAGACCCAGTACTTC

d_gene: TRBD1
abundance: NA
v_gene: TRBV10-2
j_gene: TRBJ2-5
CDR3aa: CASSDPSTGPQYF
CDR3nt: TGCGCCAGCAGTGACCCCTCGACAGGGCCCCAGTACTTC

d_gene: NA
abundance: few
v_gene: TRBV5-1
j_gene: TRBJ1-5
CDR3aa: CASSFAMDQPQHF
CDR3nt: TGCGCCAGCAGCTTTGCGATGGACCAGCCCCAGCATTTT

d_gene: NA
abundance: few
v_gene: TRBV20-1
j_gene: TRBJ1-4
CDR3aa: CSGTGAVNEKLFF
CDR3nt: TGCAGTGGGACGGGGGCAGTAAATGAAAAACTGTTTTTT

d_gene: NA
abundance: NA
v_gene: TRBV24-1
j_gene: TRBJ2-4
CDR3aa: CATSDDRDIQYF
CDR3nt: TGTGCCACCAGTGACGATAGGGACATTCAGTACTTC

d_gene: NA
abundance: NA
v_gene: TRBV18
j_gene: TRBJ2-3
CDR3aa: CASSPSRATSTDTQYF
CDR3nt: TGTGCCAGCTCACCTAGCCGGGCAACTAGCACAGATACGCAGTATTTT

d_gene: NA
abundance: NA
v_gene: TRBV25-1
j_gene: TRBJ1-1
CDR3aa: CASSDTNRRGTEAFF
CDR3nt: TGTGCCAGCAGTGACACTAACAGAAGAGGGACTGAAGCTTTCTTT

d_gene: NA
abundance: many
v_gene: TRBV10-3
j_gene: TRBJ2-1
CDR3aa: CASHGSGLSSYNEQFF
CDR3nt: TGTGCCTCACACGGAAGCGGGCTTAGCTCCTACAATGAGCAGTTCTTC

d_gene: NA
abundance: many
v_gene: TRBV5-1
j_gene: TRBJ2-3
CDR3aa: CATGLSAGTDTQYF
CDR3nt: TGCGCCACGGGGCTTAGCGCGGGCACAGATACGCAGTATTTT

d_gene: NA
abundance: few
v_gene: TRBV5-4
j_gene: TRBJ1-2
CDR3aa: CASSPDLGGYGYTF
CDR3nt: TGTGCCAGCAGCCCGGACCTTGGGGGCTATGGCTACACCTTC

d_gene: NA
abundance: many
v_gene: TRBV6-2/TRBV6-3
j_gene: TRBJ1-1
CDR3aa: CASIGLLSEAFF
CDR3nt: TGTGCCAGCATTGGACTGCTCTCTGAAGCTTTCTTT

d_gene: TRBD1
abundance: NA
v_gene: TRBV5-1
j_gene: TRBJ2-1
CDR3aa: CASSRGTGGADEQFF
CDR3nt: TGCGCCAGCAGCCGGGGGACAGGGGGGGCGGATGAGCAGTTCTTC

d_gene: NA
abundance: few
v_gene: TRBV5-6
j_gene: TRBJ1-2
CDR3aa: CASSLAAGGIHGYTF
CDR3nt: TGTGCCAGCAGCTTGGCCGCCGGAGGGATCCATGGCTACACCTTC

d_gene: NA
abundance: few
v_gene: TRBV25-1
j_gene: TRBJ1-1
CDR3aa: CASSGGGRTEAFF
CDR3nt: TGTGCCAGCAGTGGGGGGGGAAGGACTGAAGCTTTCTTT

d_gene: NA
abundance: few
v_gene: TRBV7-9
j_gene: TRBJ1-2
CDR3aa: CASSLGGEAAGYGYTF
CDR3nt: TGTGCCAGCAGCTTAGGGGGCGAGGCGGCGGGGTATGGCTACACCTTC

d_gene: TRBD2
abundance: few
v_gene: TRBV4-2
j_gene: TRBJ2-1
CDR3aa: CASSQEVAGGPREQFF
CDR3nt: TGTGCCAGCAGCCAAGAGGTAGCGGGGGGGCCCCGAGAGCAGTTCTTC

d_gene: NA
abundance: NA
v_gene: TRBV4-1
j_gene: TRBJ1-2
CDR3aa: CASSQPPRGNYGYTF
CDR3nt: TGCGCCAGCAGCCAGCCCCCAAGGGGAAACTATGGCTACACCTTC

d_gene: NA
abundance: once
v_gene: TRBV6-2/TRBV6-3
j_gene: TRBJ1-1
CDR3aa: CASMGWAMNTEAFF
CDR3nt: TGTGCCAGCATGGGTTGGGCCATGAACACTGAAGCTTTCTTT

d_gene: TRBD1
abundance: NA
v_gene: TRBV12-3/TRBV12-4
j_gene: TRBJ1-1
CDR3aa: CASSPWGGQLATEAFF
CDR3nt: TGTGCCAGCAGCCCTTGGGGGGGACAGTTGGCCACTGAAGCTTTCTTT

d_gene: TRBD1
abundance: NA
v_gene: TRBV6-6
j_gene: TRBJ1-4
CDR3aa: CASSSTWTGNEKLFF
CDR3nt: TGTGCCAGCAGTTCTACTTGGACAGGGAACGAAAAACTGTTTTTT

d_gene: NA
abundance: few
v_gene: TRBV10-3
j_gene: TRBJ2-5
CDR3aa: CAISGNGQETQYF
CDR3nt: TGTGCCATCAGTGGGAACGGCCAAGAGACCCAGTACTTC

d_gene: NA
abundance: NA
v_gene: TRBV4-3
j_gene: TRBJ2-1
CDR3aa: CASSQRSGAKQFF
CDR3nt: TGCGCCAGCAGCCAACGTTCCGGGGCCAAGCAGTTCTTC

d_gene: NA
abundance: many
v_gene: TRBV5-1
j_gene: TRBJ2-1
CDR3aa: CASSVTGLRSYEQFF
CDR3nt: TGCGCCAGCAGCGTCACGGGACTCCGGAGCTATGAGCAGTTCTTC

d_gene: NA
abundance: few
v_gene: TRBV29-1
j_gene: TRBJ2-2
CDR3aa: CSVDRDRTGELFF
CDR3nt: TGCAGCGTTGACAGGGATCGGACCGGGGAGCTGTTTTTT

d_gene: TRBD1
abundance: few
v_gene: TRBV5-1
j_gene: TRBJ2-2
CDR3aa: CASSFDRVLTGELFF
CDR3nt: TGCGCCAGCAGCTTCGACAGGGTTTTGACCGGGGAGCTGTTTTTT

d_gene: NA
abundance: many
v_gene: TRBV5-1
j_gene: TRBJ2-7
CDR3aa: CASSLDISSYEQYF
CDR3nt: TGCGCCAGCAGCTTAGACATTAGCTCCTACGAGCAGTACTTC

d_gene: NA
abundance: many
v_gene: TRBV9
j_gene: TRBJ2-7
CDR3aa: CASSVATSPYEQYF
CDR3nt: TGTGCCAGCAGCGTAGCGACCAGTCCCTACGAGCAGTACTTC

d_gene: NA
abundance: few
v_gene: TRBV5-1
j_gene: TRBJ2-5
CDR3aa: CASSLDSWRGETQYF
CDR3nt: TGCGCCAGCAGCTTGGATAGTTGGCGAGGAGAGACCCAGTACTTC

d_gene: TRBD1
abundance: few
v_gene: TRBV20-1
j_gene: TRBJ2-7
CDR3aa: CSATGQGGAYEQYF
CDR3nt: TGCAGTGCTACCGGACAGGGAGGAGCCTACGAGCAGTACTTC

d_gene: NA
abundance: NA
v_gene: TRBV20-1
j_gene: TRBJ2-3
CDR3aa: CSARWTVADTQYF
CDR3nt: TGCAGTGCTAGATGGACTGTAGCAGATACGCAGTATTTT

d_gene: NA
abundance: few
v_gene: TRBV6-5
j_gene: TRBJ2-1
CDR3aa: CASSYSHFSRYEQFF
CDR3nt: TGTGCCAGCAGTTACTCGCATTTCAGCCGCTATGAGCAGTTCTTC

d_gene: TRBD2
abundance: many
v_gene: TRBV20-1
j_gene: TRBJ2-1
CDR3aa: CSGIAGGDNEQFF
CDR3nt: TGCAGTGGCATAGCGGGGGGGGACAATGAGCAGTTCTTC